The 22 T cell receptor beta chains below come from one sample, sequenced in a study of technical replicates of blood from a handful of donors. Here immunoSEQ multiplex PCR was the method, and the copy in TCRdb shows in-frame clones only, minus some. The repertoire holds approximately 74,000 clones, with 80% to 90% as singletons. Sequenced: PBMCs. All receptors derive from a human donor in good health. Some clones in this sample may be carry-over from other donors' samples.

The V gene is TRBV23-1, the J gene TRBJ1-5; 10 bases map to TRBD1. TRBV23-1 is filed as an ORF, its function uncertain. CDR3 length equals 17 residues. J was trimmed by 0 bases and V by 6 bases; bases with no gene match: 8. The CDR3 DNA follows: TGCGCCAGCAGACCGGGACAGGGGCGATATAGCAATCAGCCCCAGCATTTT. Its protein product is CASRPGQGRYSNQPQHF.

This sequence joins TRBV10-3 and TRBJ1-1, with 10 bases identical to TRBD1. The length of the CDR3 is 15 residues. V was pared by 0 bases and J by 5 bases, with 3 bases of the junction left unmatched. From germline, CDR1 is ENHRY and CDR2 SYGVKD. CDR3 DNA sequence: TGTGCCATCAGTGAGTCGACAGGGGGCATAACTGAAGCTTTCTTT. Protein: CAISESTGGITEAFF.

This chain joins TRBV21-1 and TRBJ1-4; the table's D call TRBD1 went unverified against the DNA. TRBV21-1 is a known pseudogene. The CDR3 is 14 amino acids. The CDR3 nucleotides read TGTGCCAGCAGGAGGACAGCTTTAGGTGAAAAACTGTTTTTT. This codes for CASRRTALGEKLFF.

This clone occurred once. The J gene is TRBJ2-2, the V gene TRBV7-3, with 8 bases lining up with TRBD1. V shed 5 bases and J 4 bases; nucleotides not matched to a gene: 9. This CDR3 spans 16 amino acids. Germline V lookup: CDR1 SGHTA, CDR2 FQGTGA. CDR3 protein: CASSIMTGAATGELFF. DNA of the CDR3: TGTGCCAGCAGCATAATGACAGGGGCAGCCACCGGGGAGCTGTTTTTT.

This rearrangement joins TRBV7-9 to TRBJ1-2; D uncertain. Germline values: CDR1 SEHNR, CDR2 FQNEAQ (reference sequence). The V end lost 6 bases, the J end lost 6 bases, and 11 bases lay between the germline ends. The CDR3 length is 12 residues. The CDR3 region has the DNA TGTGCCAGCAGGCGAGTGAACGATGGCTACACCTTC. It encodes CASRRVNDGYTF.

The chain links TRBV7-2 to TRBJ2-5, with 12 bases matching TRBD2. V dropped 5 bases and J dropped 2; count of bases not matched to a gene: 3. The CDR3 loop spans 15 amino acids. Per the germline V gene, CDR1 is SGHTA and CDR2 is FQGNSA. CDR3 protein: CASSLTSGGQETQYF. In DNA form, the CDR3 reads TGTGCCAGCAGCCTGACTAGCGGGGGTCAAGAGACCCAGTACTTC.

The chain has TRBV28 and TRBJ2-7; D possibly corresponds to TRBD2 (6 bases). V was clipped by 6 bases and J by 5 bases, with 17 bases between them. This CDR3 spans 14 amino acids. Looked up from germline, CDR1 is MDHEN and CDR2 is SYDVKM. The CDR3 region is CASSTPGGLHEQYF. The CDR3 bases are TGTGCCAGCAGCACCCCAGGAGGGCTCCACGAGCAGTACTTC.

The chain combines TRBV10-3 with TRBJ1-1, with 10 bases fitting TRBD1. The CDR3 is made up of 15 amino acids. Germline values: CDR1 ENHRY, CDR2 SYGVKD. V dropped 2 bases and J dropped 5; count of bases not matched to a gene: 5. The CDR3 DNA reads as TGTGCCATCAGTGAGGAGACAGGGGGCCGGACTGAAGCTTTCTTT. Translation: CAISEETGGRTEAFF.

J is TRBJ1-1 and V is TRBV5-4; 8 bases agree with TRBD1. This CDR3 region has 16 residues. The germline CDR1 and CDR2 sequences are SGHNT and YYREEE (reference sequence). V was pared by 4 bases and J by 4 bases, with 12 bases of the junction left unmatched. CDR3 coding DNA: TGTGCCAGCAGCCCTTCAGGGGGCGCGATGGGCACTGAAGCTTTCTTT. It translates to CASSPSGGAMGTEAFF.

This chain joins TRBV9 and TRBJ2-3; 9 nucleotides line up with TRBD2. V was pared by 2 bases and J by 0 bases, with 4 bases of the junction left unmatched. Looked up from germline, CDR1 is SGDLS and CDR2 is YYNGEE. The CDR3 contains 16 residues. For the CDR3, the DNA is TGTGCCAGCAGCGTTTTCGGGACTAGCAGCACAGATACGCAGTATTTT. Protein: CASSVFGTSSTDTQYF.

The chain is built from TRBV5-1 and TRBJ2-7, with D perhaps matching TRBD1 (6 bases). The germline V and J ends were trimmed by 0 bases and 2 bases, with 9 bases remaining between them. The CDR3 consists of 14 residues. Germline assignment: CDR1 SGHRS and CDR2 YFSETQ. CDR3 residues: CASSLGGGPYEQYF. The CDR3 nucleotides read TGCGCCAGCAGCTTGGGAGGGGGTCCCTACGAGCAGTACTTC.

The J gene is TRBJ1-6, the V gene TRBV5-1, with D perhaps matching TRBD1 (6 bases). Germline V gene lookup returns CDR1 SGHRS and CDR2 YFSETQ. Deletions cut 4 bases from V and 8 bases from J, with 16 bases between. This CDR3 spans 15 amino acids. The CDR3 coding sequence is TGCGCCAGCAGCCCAGTAGGACAGCGAGATTCACCCCTCCACTTT. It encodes CASSPVGQRDSPLHF.

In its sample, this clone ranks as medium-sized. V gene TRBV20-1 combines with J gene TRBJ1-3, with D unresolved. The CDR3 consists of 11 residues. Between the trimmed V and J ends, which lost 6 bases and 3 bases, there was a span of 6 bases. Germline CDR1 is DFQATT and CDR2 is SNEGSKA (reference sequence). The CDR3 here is CSARDGNTIYF. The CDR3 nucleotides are TGCAGTGCGCGAGATGGAAACACCATATATTTT.

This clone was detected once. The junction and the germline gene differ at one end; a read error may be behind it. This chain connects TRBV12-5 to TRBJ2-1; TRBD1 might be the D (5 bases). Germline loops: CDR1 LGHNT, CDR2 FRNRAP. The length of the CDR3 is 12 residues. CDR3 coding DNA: TGTGCTAGTGGTTTGGTGCAGGGTAGTTTGGTCTTC. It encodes CASGLVQGSLVF. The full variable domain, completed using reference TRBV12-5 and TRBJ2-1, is DARVTQTPRHKVTEMGQEVTMRCQPILGHNTVFWYRQTMMQGLELLAYFRNRAPLDDSGMPKDRFSAEMPDATLATLKIQPSEPRDSAVYFCASGLVQGSLVFGPGTRLTVL.

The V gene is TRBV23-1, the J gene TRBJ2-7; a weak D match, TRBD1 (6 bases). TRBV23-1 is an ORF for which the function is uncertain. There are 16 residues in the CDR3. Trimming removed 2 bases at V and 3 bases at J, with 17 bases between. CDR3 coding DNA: TGCGCCAGCAGTCAACCTGTCCGGGACACAGTCTACGAGCAGTACTTC. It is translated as CASSQPVRDTVYEQYF.

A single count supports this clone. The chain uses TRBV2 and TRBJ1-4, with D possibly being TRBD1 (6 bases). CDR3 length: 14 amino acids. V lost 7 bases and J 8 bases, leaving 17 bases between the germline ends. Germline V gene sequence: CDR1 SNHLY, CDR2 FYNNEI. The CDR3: CASTSGGAEEKLFF. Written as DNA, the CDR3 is TGTGCCAGCACTTCGGGGGGGGCTGAGGAAAAACTGTTTTTT.

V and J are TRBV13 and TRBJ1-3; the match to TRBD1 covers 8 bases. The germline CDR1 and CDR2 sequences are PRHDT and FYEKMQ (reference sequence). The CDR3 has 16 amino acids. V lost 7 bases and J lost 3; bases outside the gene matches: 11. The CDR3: CASTQSGGLFGNTIYF. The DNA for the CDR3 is TGTGCCAGCACCCAATCAGGGGGCCTCTTTGGAAACACCATATATTTT.

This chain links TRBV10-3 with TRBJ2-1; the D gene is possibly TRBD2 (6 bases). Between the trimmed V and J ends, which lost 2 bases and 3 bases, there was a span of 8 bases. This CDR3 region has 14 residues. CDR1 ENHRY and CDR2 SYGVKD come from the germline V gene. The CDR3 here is CAISEEGGYNEQFF. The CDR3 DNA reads TGTGCCATCAGTGAGGAGGGAGGCTACAATGAGCAGTTCTTC.

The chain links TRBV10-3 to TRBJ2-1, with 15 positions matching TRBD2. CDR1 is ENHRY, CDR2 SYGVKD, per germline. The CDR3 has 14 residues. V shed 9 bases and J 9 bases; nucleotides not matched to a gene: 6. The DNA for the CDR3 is TGTGCCATTGGGACTAGCGGGAGGCAAGGTGAGCAGTTCTTC. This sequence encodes CAIGTSGRQGEQFF.

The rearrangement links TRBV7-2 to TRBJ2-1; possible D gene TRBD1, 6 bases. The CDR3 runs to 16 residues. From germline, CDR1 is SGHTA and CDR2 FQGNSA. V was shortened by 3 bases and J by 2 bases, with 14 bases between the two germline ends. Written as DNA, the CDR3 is TGTGCCAGCAGCTTGTGGGCCGGGACAACCTACAATGAGCAGTTCTTC. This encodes CASSLWAGTTYNEQFF.

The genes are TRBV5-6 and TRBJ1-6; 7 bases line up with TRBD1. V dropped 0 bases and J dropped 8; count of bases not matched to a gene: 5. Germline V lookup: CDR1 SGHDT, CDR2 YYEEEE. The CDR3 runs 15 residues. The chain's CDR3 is CASSLGQGQHSPLHF. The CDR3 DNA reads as TGTGCCAGCAGCTTGGGTCAGGGACAGCATTCACCCCTCCACTTT.

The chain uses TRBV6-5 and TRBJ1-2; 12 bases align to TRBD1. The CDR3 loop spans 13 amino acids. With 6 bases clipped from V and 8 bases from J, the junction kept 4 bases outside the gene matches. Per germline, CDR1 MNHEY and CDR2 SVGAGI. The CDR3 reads CASRGQGALGYTF. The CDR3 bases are TGTGCCAGCAGGGGACAGGGGGCTCTCGGCTACACCTTC.